This record looks at one T cell receptor beta chain sequence and its context. The target antigen is unknown. This record belongs to a study of Graves' ophthalmopathy and Graves' hyperthyroidism. Overall study: Peripheral blood sampling occurred at initial diagnosis, before any treatment. Points from the study as a whole: Most expanded thyroid clonotypes above 0.001 frequency also appeared in blood. Ophthalmopathy progression cases were predicted by the model with 70.59% sensitivity and 72% to 85% specificity.

Germline V gene lookup returns CDR1 DFQATT and CDR2 SNEGSKA (reference sequence). V lost 5 bases to trimming and J lost 0 bases, with 16 bases between them. The CDR3 runs to 15 residues. RNA transcripts served as template for amplifying TCR beta CDR3 sequences. First-round RT-PCR used HTBI primers; second-round multiplex PCR followed. TCRdb re-called the multiplex PCR reads through MiXCR, storing one row per CDR3 protein. The sample holds 740,000 or so distinct CDR3 sequences, approximately 40% seen once. The source is an adult man with Graves' ophthalmopathy. Sequenced input: peripheral blood. The chain links TRBV20-1 to TRBJ1-1; maybe TRBD1 (5 bases). As DNA, the CDR3 is TGCAGTGCTCCGGACAACGAGGTCATGAACACTGAAGCTTTCTTT. The encoded protein is CSAPDNEVMNTEAFF.